This passage covers 28 T cell receptor beta chains from one sample sequenced in a study of T cells after yellow fever vaccination. From the 5' RACE reads, TCRdb called clonotypes with MiXCR, one entry per CDR3 protein. This table has about 340,000 distinct CDR3 sequences, 3% to 4.5% appearing once. This sample comprised PBMCs, obtained 5 days after the yellow fever booster vaccination. The receptors come from a young man who received the YFV17D yellow fever vaccine.

In its sample, this clonotype was seen a few times. The CDR3 DNA reads as TGCGCCAGCAGCTTGGTACGGGGGAAAGCTTTCTTT. Translating gives CASSLVRGKAFF. The V gene is TRBV5-1, the J gene TRBJ1-1; D is perhaps TRBD1 (5 bases). Trimming took 0 bases from V and 9 from J, leaving 9 bases between them. This CDR3 spans 12 amino acids. CDR1 and CDR2 (germline): SGHRS, YFSETQ.

This clonotype was recorded many times. The V and J genes are TRBV4-3 and TRBJ1-2; 7 bases align to TRBD1. The junction had 3 bases not matched to a gene; V was cut back by 3 bases and J by 2 bases. The CDR3 loop spans 14 amino acids. CDR1 and CDR2 from the germline V gene are LGHNA and YSLEER. The CDR3 DNA follows: TGCGCCAGCAGCCACCCGGGACAGAACTATGGCTACACCTTC. This translates into CASSHPGQNYGYTF.

This clonotype came up a few times. The chain combines TRBV6-5 with TRBJ1-6; D is unclear. The CDR3 covers 15 residues. The germline V and J ends were trimmed by 7 bases and 7 bases, with 17 bases remaining between them. Germline V lookup: CDR1 MNHEY, CDR2 SVGAGI. CDR3 in DNA: TGTGCCAGCATTTCGACCCGGGGTTCGAATTCACCCCTCCACTTT. This sequence encodes CASISTRGSNSPLHF.

This clonotype was found a few times. The CDR3 carries no conserved terminal phenylalanine or tryptophan, so it likely arises from a read error. The DNA is left out, because the CDR3 cannot be placed on it with certainty; the CDR3 is given as TCRdb lists it. J is TRBJ2-7 and V is TRBV2; TRBD2 is the table's D call and was not checked against the DNA. Germline loops: CDR1 SNHLY, CDR2 FYNNEI. 13 amino acids form the CDR3, both terminal residues included. CDR3 loop: CASTLNPGPGFSP.

Ten or more counts support this clonotype. The rearrangement uses TRBV7-2 and TRBJ2-3; the D gene is possibly TRBD1 (5 bases). Germline CDR1 and CDR2: SGHTA and FQGNSA. Trimming removed 7 bases at V and 6 bases at J, with 20 bases between. The CDR3 is 15 amino acids. The CDR3 reads CASTQNAGARDTQYF. Here the CDR3 DNA reads TGTGCCAGCACCCAAAACGCTGGGGCTAGGGATACGCAGTATTTT.

Only a few counts were recorded for this clonotype. The genes are TRBV7-9 and TRBJ1-2, with D maybe TRBD1 (5 bases). Trimming pared 6 bases from V and 2 bases from J, leaving 10 bases between. In germline, CDR1 is SEHNR, CDR2 FQNEAQ (reference sequence). This CDR3 comprises 13 residues. CDR3: CASSYSGNYGYTF. CDR3 in DNA: TGTGCCAGCAGTTATTCAGGGAACTATGGCTACACCTTC. The full variable domain, with the rest looked up from reference TRBV7-9 and TRBJ1-2, is DTGVSQNPRHKITKRGQNVTFRCDPISEHNRLYWYRQTLGQGPEFLTYFQNEAQLEKSRLLSDRFSAERPKGSFSTLEIQRTEQGDSAMYLCASSYSGNYGYTFGSGTRLTVV.

This sequence joins TRBV5-3 and TRBJ2-3, with D possibly being TRBD1 or TRBD2 (5 bases each). TRBV5-3 counts as an open reading frame of uncertain function. CDR3 length: 14 residues. V was pared by 3 bases and J by 0 bases, with 8 bases between. CDR3 nucleotide sequence: TGTGCCAGAAGCTACGGGACCAGCACAGATACGCAGTATTTT. Translated: CARSYGTSTDTQYF.

This clonotype was recorded a few times. The chain has TRBV6-5 and TRBJ1-6, with D uncertain. The V end lost 6 bases, the J end lost 13 bases, and 16 bases lay between the germline ends. CDR3 length: 13 residues. The germline gives CDR1 MNHEY, CDR2 SVGAGI. DNA of the CDR3: TGTGCCAGCAGGACGCCGCCTATTTTTCCCCTCCACTTT. Its protein is CASRTPPIFPLHF.

The chain has TRBV7-9 and TRBJ1-1; unclear D gene. The CDR3 is made up of 14 amino acids. CDR1 and CDR2 from the germline V gene are SEHNR and FQNEAQ (reference sequence). Trimming removed 5 bases from V and 3 bases from J, with 13 bases in between. The CDR3 loop is CASSPVKDDTEAFF. CDR3 nucleotides: TGTGCCAGCAGCCCCGTCAAGGACGACACTGAAGCTTTCTTT.

This clonotype was detected many times. V and J are TRBV12-3 or TRBV12-4 and TRBJ1-2; D remains ambiguous. The V and J ends lost 6 bases and 14 bases respectively, with 19 bases between them. This CDR3 has 12 amino acids. The CDR3 spells CASSTLGRGNTF. In DNA, the CDR3 is TGTGCCAGCAGCACCCTGGGTCGGGGAAATACCTTC.

This clonotype was found a few times. This chain connects TRBV23-1 to TRBJ2-3, with 9 bases that match TRBD2. TRBV23-1 is an open reading frame whose function is uncertain. Unmatched junction bases numbered 7, after V lost 8 bases and J lost 4 bases. The CDR3 has 14 residues. The CDR3 is CASRGGGASDTQYF. The CDR3 nucleotides are TGCGCCAGCCGGGGCGGGGGGGCATCAGATACGCAGTATTTT.

This clonotype appeared a few times. V and J are TRBV9 and TRBJ2-5; the D call may be TRBD1 or TRBD2 (5 bases each). Germline V CDR1 and CDR2: SGDLS, YYNGEE. V lost 0 bases and J lost 6, with 9 bases in between. This CDR3 is built from 13 residues. CDR3 residues: CASSVGGGKTQYF. The CDR3 nucleotides are TGTGCCAGCAGCGTAGGTGGGGGTAAGACCCAGTACTTC.

This clonotype was seen only a few times. This sequence joins TRBV29-1 and TRBJ2-5, with TRBD2 identical over 9 bases. The CDR3 is 14 amino acids. The germline V gene encodes CDR1 SQVTM and CDR2 ANQGSEA. J gave up 5 bases and V 4 bases, and 8 bases lay outside the gene matches. The CDR3: CSVVRRGGGETQYF. The CDR3 bases are TGCAGCGTTGTTAGGCGGGGGGGCGGCGAGACCCAGTACTTC.

This clonotype was recorded a few times. V is TRBV25-1 and J is TRBJ2-7; the match to TRBD2 covers 8 bases. CDR3 length: 13 residues. Trimming removed 7 bases from V and 3 bases from J; junction bases left unmatched: 5. Germline V gene data show CDR1 as MGHDK and CDR2 as SYGVNS. The CDR3 sequence is CASKLAGGYEQYF. CDR3 nucleotides: TGTGCCAGCAAATTGGCGGGGGGCTACGAGCAGTACTTC.

This clonotype was seen a handful of times. V gene TRBV29-1 combines with J gene TRBJ2-3; 7 nucleotides align to TRBD1. The trim removed 0 bases at V and 4 bases at J, leaving 10 bases unmatched. Germline V gene data show CDR1 as SQVTM and CDR2 as ANQGSEA. CDR3 length equals 16 residues. The CDR3 DNA reads TGCAGCGTTGAAGATGTAAGGACAGGCGCGGCAGATACGCAGTATTTT. Translated, it gives CSVEDVRTGAADTQYF.

This clonotype showed up just a few times. This chain links TRBV4-3 with TRBJ2-3; 8 bases match TRBD2. The CDR3 spans 17 residues. Germline V gives CDR1 LGHNA, CDR2 YSLEER. Trimming at V came to 4 bases and at J to 2 bases, leaving 11 bases not matched to a gene. The CDR3 protein is CASSRASTSVVTDTQYF. DNA for the CDR3: TGCGCCAGCAGCCGCGCTTCGACTAGCGTAGTCACAGATACGCAGTATTTT.

This clonotype was counted at least ten times. The gene calls are TRBV6-5 and TRBJ1-1; no reliable D call. Germline CDR1 MNHEY, CDR2 SVGAGI. This CDR3 region has 19 residues. V lost 5 bases, J lost 0 bases, and 25 bases lay in between. The CDR3 region is CASSEHTFPRPIMNTEAFF. Here the CDR3 DNA reads TGTGCCAGCAGTGAACACACCTTCCCTAGGCCGATCATGAACACTGAAGCTTTCTTT.

The chain couples TRBV5-6 to TRBJ1-2; D gene ambiguous. Germline V gene sequence: CDR1 SGHDT, CDR2 YYEEEE. The CDR3 sequence is 12 residues long. V lost 2 bases, J lost 5 bases, and 7 bases lay in between. Written as DNA, the CDR3 is TGTGCCAGCAGCTTAGGACGGTATGGCTACACCTTC. It codes for CASSLGRYGYTF.

This clonotype occurred a few times. The chain links TRBV7-9 to TRBJ2-1, with D uncertain. The CDR3 contains 12 residues. The ends were cut back, 6 bases at V and 6 bases at J, with 9 bases in the middle. The V gene's germline CDR1 is SEHNR and CDR2 FQNEAQ (reference sequence). The CDR3 bases are TGTGCCAGCAGAGGGCCCCGCAATGAGCAGTTCTTC. Its protein is CASRGPRNEQFF.

There are a few counts of this clonotype. This chain links TRBV6-5 with TRBJ1-2, with a possible D match to TRBD1 (5 bases). This CDR3 has 14 residues. Trimming left V 3 bases short and J 8 bases short, with 16 bases between. Germline lookup yields CDR1 MNHEY and CDR2 SVGAGI. The CDR3 here is CASSYRQSLGGYTF. The CDR3 region has the DNA TGTGCCAGCAGTTATCGACAGTCACTCGGAGGCTACACCTTC.

CDR3 in amino acids: CATSDRTEQETQYF. In DNA, the CDR3 is TGTGCCACCAGTGACAGGACAGAGCAAGAGACCCAGTACTTC. The V call is TRBV24-1, the J call TRBJ2-5; tentatively, D is TRBD1 (6 bases). This CDR3 has 14 amino acids. Deletions cut 4 bases from V and 2 bases from J, with 10 bases between. Germline loops: CDR1 KGHDR, CDR2 SFDVKD.

The chain links TRBV7-8 to TRBJ1-3; D perhaps matches TRBD1 (6 bases). The CDR3 totals 14 residues. The germline V gene encodes CDR1 SGHVS and CDR2 FQNEAQ. V lost 1 base to trimming and J lost 3 bases, with 7 bases between them. The CDR3 protein is CASSLDRVGNTIYF. CDR3 DNA: TGTGCCAGCAGCTTAGACAGGGTTGGAAACACCATATATTTT.

The V gene is TRBV10-3, the J gene TRBJ1-4; unclear D gene. CDR1 and CDR2 (germline): ENHRY, SYGVKD. The CDR3 runs to 11 residues. Trimming took 10 bases from V and 5 from J, leaving 8 bases between them. The CDR3 sequence: CATGHNEKLFF. CDR3 DNA: TGTGCCACCGGCCACAATGAAAAACTGTTTTTT.

The rearrangement uses TRBV11-2 and TRBJ2-2, with D possibly matching TRBD1 (7 bases). The germline CDR1 and CDR2 sequences are SGHAT and FQNNGV. The CDR3 covers 14 residues. V lost 10 bases and J lost 0, with 12 bases in between. The CDR3 here is CATGGTANTGELFF. The CDR3, as DNA: TGTGCCACCGGCGGGACAGCGAACACCGGGGAGCTGTTTTTT.

About this clonotype itself: The conserved phenylalanine or tryptophan normally closing the CDR3 is absent here, so this likely arose from a read error. No DNA is shown, since the ends of the CDR3 on it are uncertain; the CDR3 is the one TCRdb lists. The J gene is TRBJ2-5, the V gene TRBV21-1; the table's D call TRBD1 went unverified against the DNA. TRBV21-1 represents a pseudogene. The CDR3 totals 17 residues, both ends included. CDR3 loop: CASNPGTGGLEQETQYI.

At least ten counts were recorded for this clonotype. The J gene is TRBJ2-7, the V gene TRBV27, with D unresolved. In germline, CDR1 is MNHEY, CDR2 SMNVEV (reference sequence). The CDR3 is 11 amino acids. The V end was cut by 2 bases, the J end by 5 bases, with 4 bases between. As DNA, the CDR3 is TGTGCCAGCAGTTTAGGGCACGAGCAGTACTTC. Translation: CASSLGHEQYF.

This clonotype has a count of ten or more. This chain links TRBV7-6 with TRBJ1-1, with D perhaps matching TRBD1 (5 bases). V was pared by 4 bases and J by 5 bases, with 17 bases between. Per germline, CDR1 SGHVS and CDR2 FNYEAQ. The CDR3 has 15 residues. The CDR3 region has the DNA TGTGCCAGCAGCTCCTGGGGGGGGGATTCGACTGAAGCTTTCTTT. It codes for CASSSWGGDSTEAFF.

The J gene is TRBJ2-1, the V gene TRBV5-6; TRBD2 matches at 13 bases. CDR3 size: 15 residues. Looked up from germline, CDR1 is SGHDT and CDR2 is YYEEEE. V lost 4 bases, J lost 10 bases, and 8 bases stayed unmatched. The CDR3 DNA is TGTGCCAGCAGCATTACTAGCGGGGGGGCTCGGGAGCAGTTCTTC. Translating it yields CASSITSGGAREQFF.